One sample yielded the 27 T cell receptor beta chains listed below, sequenced in a study of cytomegalovirus exposure and HLA in healthy donors. Vbeta (60) and Jbeta (13) primers were used in the PCR. Method: immunoSEQ multiplex PCR; TCRdb's copy keeps in-frame clones and lacks some. Here the sample spans 140,000 to 150,000 clones, roughly 80% being singletons. Specimen: PBMCs. These receptor sequences come from a man aged 35-49 years in good health and CMV-seropositive.

The table lists this clone with a few counts. The chain carries TRBV14 and TRBJ1-1, with 7 bases identical to TRBD1. Germline V lookup: CDR1 SGHDN, CDR2 FVKESK. J was trimmed by 5 bases and V by 5 bases; bases with no gene match: 14. The CDR3 is 16 residues long. The CDR3 nucleotides read TGTGCCAGCAGCTACGGGACAGCCACTTCGAGAACTGAAGCTTTCTTT. Protein sequence: CASSYGTATSRTEAFF.

This clone was observed a single time. Other DNA sequences in this sample translate to the same CDR3. This chain connects TRBV18 to TRBJ2-7; D may be TRBD2 (6 bases). Looked up from germline, CDR1 is KGHSH and CDR2 is LQKENI. This CDR3 region has 13 residues. V dropped 2 bases and J dropped 1 base, with 6 bases sitting between them. Here the CDR3 reads CASSPSGSYEQYF. CDR3 DNA: TGTGCCAGCTCACCAAGCGGGTCCTACGAGCAGTACTTC. The full variable domain, rest sourced from reference TRBV18 and TRBJ2-7, is NAGVMQNPRHLVRRRGQEARLRCSPMKGHSHVYWYRQLPEEGLKFMVYLQKENIIDESGMPKERFSAEFPKEGPSILRIQQVVRGDSAAYFCASSPSGSYEQYFGPGTRLTVT.

The V and J genes are TRBV6-6 and TRBJ1-2; 8 bases agree with TRBD1. Germline V gives CDR1 MNHNY, CDR2 SVGAGI (reference sequence). V shed 2 bases and J 4 bases; nucleotides not matched to a gene: 6. The CDR3 length is 15 residues. The CDR3 protein is CASSYPEDRVYGYTF. CDR3 nucleotide sequence: TGTGCCAGCAGTTACCCCGAGGACAGGGTCTATGGCTACACCTTC.

The rearrangement links TRBV28 to TRBJ2-3, with 10 positions matching TRBD2. V lost 3 bases to trimming and J lost 3 bases; unmatched junction nucleotides: 6. This CDR3 contains 16 residues. Germline V gene data show CDR1 as MDHEN and CDR2 as SYDVKM. Here the CDR3 reads CASSFGLAVGTDTQYF. The CDR3 coding sequence is TGTGCCAGCAGTTTCGGACTAGCGGTGGGGACAGATACGCAGTATTTT.

V and J are TRBV7-5 and TRBJ2-1; the table's D call, TRBD2, has no DNA check behind it. TRBV7-5 is a pseudogene. The CDR3 has 12 residues. The CDR3 DNA follows: TGTGTCAGAAGCTCCACGGGGAATGAGCAGTTCTTC. Amino acids: CVRSSTGNEQFF.

The V gene is TRBV21-1, the J gene TRBJ2-7; the table's TRBD2 call for D was not verified on the DNA. TRBV21-1 is described as a pseudogene. This CDR3 has 19 amino acids. CDR3 sequence reads: CASSPPTPTSKSPHYEQYF. The CDR3 DNA reads as TGTGCCAGCAGCCCCCCCACACCGACTAGCAAATCCCCCCATTACGAGCAGTACTTC.

The chain is built from TRBV27 and TRBJ2-2, with D possibly TRBD2 on 5 matching bases. V lost 1 base to trimming and J lost 2 bases, with 8 bases between them. CDR3 length: 15 amino acids. CDR1 MNHEY and CDR2 SMNVEV come from the germline V gene (reference sequence). The DNA for the CDR3 is TGTGCCAGCAGTTTATTAGCGATTAACACCGGGGAGCTGTTTTTT. It codes for CASSLLAINTGELFF.

This sequence joins TRBV21-1 and TRBJ2-1; the DNA was not used to check the table's D call, TRBD2. TRBV21-1 is recorded as a pseudogene. The CDR3 covers 17 residues. This CDR3 reads CASSLWGGSANYNEQFF. The CDR3 DNA reads as TGTGCCAGCAGCCTCTGGGGGGGTAGCGCAAACTACAATGAGCAGTTCTTC.

This chain links TRBV18 with TRBJ2-2; D unclear. Germline V gene lookup returns CDR1 KGHSH and CDR2 LQKENI. The CDR3 loop spans 15 amino acids. Trimming shortened V by 3 bases and J by 2 bases, and 10 bases separated the two germline ends. This CDR3 is CASSPRQVNTGELFF. The CDR3 nucleotides read TGTGCCAGCTCACCTAGGCAGGTTAACACCGGGGAGCTGTTTTTT. The variable domain in full, with the rest retrieved from reference TRBV18 and TRBJ2-2, is NAGVMQNPRHLVRRRGQEARLRCSPMKGHSHVYWYRQLPEEGLKFMVYLQKENIIDESGMPKERFSAEFPKEGPSILRIQQVVRGDSAAYFCASSPRQVNTGELFFGEGSRLTVL.

The chain links TRBV9 to TRBJ2-1; 10 bases fit TRBD1. The CDR3 is made up of 16 amino acids. V lost 2 bases, J lost 6 bases, and 8 bases stayed unmatched. Per the germline V gene, CDR1 is SGDLS and CDR2 is YYNGEE. CDR3 region: CASSVSPGTGANEQFF. As DNA, the CDR3 is TGTGCCAGCAGCGTGTCCCCCGGGACAGGGGCCAATGAGCAGTTCTTC.

The chain's CDR3 is CASSLSWGGGTDTQYF. The CDR3 region has the DNA TGTGCCAGCAGCTTAAGTTGGGGGGGCGGCACAGATACGCAGTATTTT. The chain recombines TRBV7-2 with TRBJ2-3; tentatively, D is TRBD2 (7 bases). Germline V gives CDR1 SGHTA, CDR2 FQGNSA. The CDR3 runs to 16 residues. The ends were cut back, 2 bases at V and 1 base at J, with 13 bases in the middle.

The V call is TRBV18, the J call TRBJ2-1, with D perhaps matching TRBD1 (5 bases). Germline V gene lookup returns CDR1 KGHSH and CDR2 LQKENI. The ends were cut back, 2 bases at V and 5 bases at J, with 13 bases in the middle. The CDR3 is 15 residues long. CDR3 sequence: CASSPRQGGDNEQFF. CDR3 in DNA: TGTGCCAGCTCACCAAGGCAGGGTGGCGACAATGAGCAGTTCTTC.

V usage is TRBV5-5 and J usage is TRBJ2-5; D is undetermined. Trimming stripped 4 bases from V and 5 bases from J, with 12 bases between. Germline V gene lookup returns CDR1 SGHKS and CDR2 YYEKEE (reference sequence). This CDR3 spans 13 amino acids. This CDR3 is CASSLILRETQYF. The CDR3 bases are TGTGCCAGCAGCCTTATCCTTCGGGAGACCCAGTACTTC.

This clone was found once. This rearrangement joins TRBV7-2 to TRBJ1-2; D might be TRBD1 (5 bases). Germline lookup yields CDR1 SGHTA and CDR2 FQGNSA. There are 12 residues in the CDR3. V was clipped by 5 bases and J by 8 bases, with 12 bases between them. CDR3 in amino acids: CASSPDRVGYTF. The CDR3 DNA sequence: TGTGCCAGCAGCCCCGACAGAGTGGGCTACACCTTC.

The J gene is TRBJ2-5, the V gene TRBV5-6; 16 nucleotides align to TRBD2. Trimming at V came to 2 bases and at J to 4 bases, leaving 5 bases not matched to a gene. The length of the CDR3 is 17 residues. The germline V gene encodes CDR1 SGHDT and CDR2 YYEEEE. CDR3 region: CASSLGTSGRAAETQYF. The DNA for the CDR3 is TGTGCCAGCAGCTTAGGGACTAGCGGGAGGGCCGCAGAGACCCAGTACTTC.

J is TRBJ2-6 and V is TRBV19; 9 bases are shared with TRBD1. The CDR3 spans 15 residues. CDR1 and CDR2 from the germline V gene are LNHDA and SQIVND (reference sequence). Losses at the gene ends were 8 bases for V and 4 bases for J; bases not matched to a gene: 6. The CDR3 here is CASWGQGLGANVLTF. In nucleotides, the CDR3 is TGTGCCAGTTGGGGACAGGGTCTCGGGGCCAACGTCCTGACTTTC.

This clone has a handful of counts. The V and J genes are TRBV6-4 and TRBJ2-5, with D maybe TRBD1 (6 bases). The closer fit of TRBJ2-7 to the DNA end suggests the J call may be wrong. Germline V gives CDR1 MRHNA, CDR2 SNTAGT. The CDR3 totals 16 residues. The CDR3 DNA follows: TGTGCCAGCAGTGACTCACGAAGGGGGAGATGGTACGAGCAGTACTTC. It codes for CASSDSRRGRWYEQYF.

The V gene is TRBV28, the J gene TRBJ1-2; D is uncertain. Germline values: CDR1 MDHEN, CDR2 SYDVKM. Trimming removed 3 bases from V and 6 bases from J, with 11 bases in between. The CDR3 is made up of 13 amino acids. The CDR3 DNA is TGTGCCAGCAGTTTTAGTTTGACACATGGCTACACCTTC. This gives the protein CASSFSLTHGYTF.

The chain has TRBV12-5 and TRBJ1-6; D unresolved. Trimming took 1 base from V and 7 from J, leaving 8 bases between them. In germline, CDR1 is LGHNT, CDR2 FRNRAP. The CDR3 is made up of 14 amino acids. The CDR3 region has the DNA TGTGCTAGTGGTTTGGACAGCAGGAATTCACCCCTCCACTTT. It codes for CASGLDSRNSPLHF.

This clone was seen only a few times. The chain carries TRBV5-8 and TRBJ2-5; 8 bases are shared with TRBD2. Trimming removed 7 bases from V and 5 bases from J; junction bases left unmatched: 16. Germline V gene lookup returns CDR1 SGHTS and CDR2 YDEGEE. The CDR3 extends over 16 amino acids. For the CDR3, the DNA is TGTGCCAGCCCCGGCCTAGCGGGCACCCCCGGGGAGACCCAGTACTTC. This sequence encodes CASPGLAGTPGETQYF.

The CDR3 bases are TGTGCCAGCAGTTCCCTGCCAGGTACCTACGAGCAGTACTTC. Its protein product is CASSSLPGTYEQYF. J is TRBJ2-7 and V is TRBV28; D is unresolved. This CDR3 spans 14 amino acids. V lost 4 bases, J lost 2 bases, and 12 bases lay in between. Germline-derived CDR1 and CDR2 are MDHEN and SYDVKM.

This clone has a handful of counts. The chain uses TRBV5-6 and TRBJ2-1, with a tentative D call TRBD1 (6 bases). The germline V gene encodes CDR1 SGHDT and CDR2 YYEEEE. V was pared by 0 bases and J by 8 bases, with 15 bases between. The CDR3 is made up of 15 amino acids. In nucleotides, the CDR3 is TGTGCCAGCAGCTTGGGAATAGGACAGCATTATGAGCAGTTCTTC. Its translation: CASSLGIGQHYEQFF.

V usage is TRBV5-1 and J usage is TRBJ1-1; D remains ambiguous. The CDR3 covers 13 residues. Germline assignment: CDR1 SGHRS and CDR2 YFSETQ. The V end lost 4 bases, the J end lost 1 base, and 8 bases lay between the germline ends. The CDR3 loop is CASSATRNTEAFF. As DNA, the CDR3 is TGCGCCAGCAGCGCAACAAGGAACACTGAAGCTTTCTTT.

Comment on this clone: One end of the junction fails to match germline, which may point to a read error. The chain couples TRBV7-9 to TRBJ1-1; D is unresolved. Per the germline V gene, CDR1 is SEHNR and CDR2 is FQNEAQ (reference sequence). This CDR3 has 14 residues. The CDR3 loop reads CSSSLVSTPSEAFF. The CDR3 DNA reads as TGTTCCAGCAGCTTAGTGAGTACTCCTAGTGAAGCTTTCTTT.

Points on this clone: At one end the junction does not follow the germline gene, possibly because of a read error. CDR3: CACRAAGTSYEQYF. In nucleotides, the CDR3 is TGTGCCTGCAGGGCAGCGGGGACCTCCTACGAGCAGTACTTC. The chain links TRBV9 to TRBJ2-7, with TRBD2 matching 7 bases. This CDR3 is 14 amino acids long. Germline assignment: CDR1 SGDLS and CDR2 YYNGEE. The full variable domain, its missing parts supplied by reference TRBV9 and TRBJ2-7, is DSGVTQTPKHLITATGQRVTLRCSPRSGDLSVYWYQQSLDQGLQFLIQYYNGEERAKGNILERFSAQQFPDLHSELNLSSLELGDSALYFCACRAAGTSYEQYFGPGTRLTVT.

This clone was found once. This chain connects TRBV2 to TRBJ1-6; TRBD1 aligns across 11 bases. Germline V gives CDR1 SNHLY, CDR2 FYNNEI. V lost 3 bases and J lost 8; bases outside the gene matches: 3. The CDR3 is 15 amino acids. The CDR3 loop is CASSDGTGGDSPLHF. In DNA, the CDR3 is TGTGCCAGCAGTGATGGGACAGGGGGGGATTCACCCCTCCACTTT.

This chain links TRBV28 with TRBJ2-4; possibly TRBD1 for D (6 bases). Per the germline V gene, CDR1 is MDHEN and CDR2 is SYDVKM. V lost 4 bases, J lost 3 bases, and 10 bases lay in between. CDR3 length: 14 residues. CDR3 sequence (DNA): TGTGCCAGCAGTTATGAGGGACACAAAAACATTCAGTACTTC. It translates to CASSYEGHKNIQYF. Supplemented by reference TRBV28 and TRBJ2-4, the full variable domain reads DVKVTQSSRYLVKRTGEKVFLECVQDMDHENMFWYRQDPGLGLRLIYFSYDVKMKEKGDIPEGYSVSREKKERFSLILESASTNQTSMYLCASSYEGHKNIQYFGAGTRLSVL.